Following are 25 T cell receptor beta chains from one sample sequenced in a study of blood T cell repertoires in COVID-19. The table came from immunoSEQ multiplex PCR; TCRdb's copy has only in-frame clones and leaves some out. The sample records 390,000 or so clones, 80% to 90% being singletons. The sample taken for sequencing was peripheral blood. The origin of the receptors is a woman aged 25-40 years with active or convalescent COVID-19.

The V gene is TRBV7-9, the J gene TRBJ1-4, with 7 bases aligning to TRBD1. Germline assignment: CDR1 SEHNR and CDR2 FQNEAQ (reference sequence). Trimming took 5 bases from V and 1 from J; bases not matched to a gene: 4. The CDR3 is 15 amino acids. The CDR3 nucleotides are TGTGCCAGCAGCCCCCGGACAGGAACTAATGAAAAACTGTTTTTT. Protein product: CASSPRTGTNEKLFF.

This chain joins TRBV5-1 and TRBJ2-3, with 10 bases identical to TRBD2. The CDR3 is 18 amino acids. Germline V gives CDR1 SGHRS, CDR2 YFSETQ. V shed 0 bases and J 4 bases; nucleotides not matched to a gene: 11. DNA of the CDR3: TGCGCCAGCAGCTTGGTAGGGGCTAGCGGGAGTAGTCCAGATACGCAGTATTTT. Its translation is CASSLVGASGSSPDTQYF.

This rearrangement joins TRBV7-9 to TRBJ1-3, with unresolved D. This CDR3 region has 13 residues. V was clipped by 4 bases and J by 4 bases, with 8 bases between them. CDR1 is SEHNR, CDR2 FQNEAQ, per germline (reference sequence). The CDR3: CASSYPQGNTIYF. The CDR3 DNA reads as TGTGCCAGCAGCTACCCTCAGGGAAACACCATATATTTT. The entire variable domain, with the rest obtained from reference TRBV7-9 and TRBJ1-3, is as follows: DTGVSQNPRHKITKRGQNVTFRCDPISEHNRLYWYRQTLGQGPEFLTYFQNEAQLEKSRLLSDRFSAERPKGSFSTLEIQRTEQGDSAMYLCASSYPQGNTIYFGEGSWLTVV.

This chain links TRBV27 with TRBJ1-1; TRBD1 is a possible D gene (5 bases). Per the germline V gene, CDR1 is MNHEY and CDR2 is SMNVEV (reference sequence). The V and J ends lost 4 bases and 0 bases respectively, with 15 bases between them. The CDR3 runs to 16 residues. The CDR3 DNA sequence: TGTGCCAGCAGTTCACGACAGACCGACATGAACACTGAAGCTTTCTTT. Amino acids: CASSSRQTDMNTEAFF.

This chain uses TRBV5-1 with TRBJ2-5, with 9 bases fitting TRBD1. This CDR3 spans 15 amino acids. The germline gives CDR1 SGHRS, CDR2 YFSETQ. The junction had 9 bases not matched to a gene; V was cut back by 4 bases and J by 5 bases. The CDR3 sequence is CASSPGTGMGETQYF. The CDR3 DNA reads as TGCGCCAGCAGCCCGGGGACAGGGATGGGGGAGACCCAGTACTTC.

The rearrangement links TRBV3-1 (or the pseudogene TRBV3-2) to TRBJ2-7; D not certain. There are 11 residues in the CDR3. Looked up from germline, CDR1 is LGHDT and CDR2 is YNNKEL (reference sequence). Trimming cost V 6 bases and J 3 bases, with 6 bases left between them. CDR3 loop: CASSRNYEQYF. The CDR3 DNA is TGTGCCAGCAGTCGTAACTACGAGCAGTACTTC.

The count of this clone is one. The chain employs TRBV3-1 (or the pseudogene TRBV3-2) and TRBJ2-5, with 10 bases aligning to TRBD2. J lost 0 bases, V lost 4 bases, and 2 bases had no gene match. This CDR3 has 15 amino acids. Germline V lookup: CDR1 LGHDT, CDR2 YNNKEL (reference sequence). For the CDR3, the DNA is TGTGCCAGCAGCCCGACTAGCGGGTACCAAGAGACCCAGTACTTC. It yields the protein CASSPTSGYQETQYF.

As concerns this clone: The same CDR3 can be traced to other DNA sequences in this sample. The V call is TRBV5-4, the J call TRBJ1-5, with a possible D match to TRBD1 (6 bases). V lost 4 bases to trimming and J lost 1 base, with 9 bases between them. CDR3 length equals 14 residues. Germline CDR1 reads SGHNT; CDR2 reads YYREEE (reference sequence). The CDR3 loop is CASSLQGSNQPQHF. In nucleotides, the CDR3 is TGTGCCAGCAGCCTACAGGGAAGCAATCAGCCCCAGCATTTT.

The chain couples TRBV4-1 to TRBJ1-3; D uncertain. The germline V gene has CDR1 MGHRA and CDR2 YSYEKL. Trimming took off 1 base at V and 4 bases at J, with 14 bases between the two ends. The CDR3 spans 16 residues. The chain's CDR3 is CASSQAEGTLGNTIYF. The DNA for the CDR3 is TGCGCCAGCAGCCAAGCCGAGGGTACTCTAGGAAACACCATATATTTT.

This clone was picked up a small number of times. This chain joins TRBV6-5 and TRBJ1-1; tentative D call: TRBD1 (6 bases). The CDR3 contains 16 residues. Per the germline V gene, CDR1 is MNHEY and CDR2 is SVGAGI. Trimming removed 2 bases from V and 0 bases from J, with 13 bases in between. CDR3 loop: CASSYGPGAMNTEAFF. CDR3 coding DNA: TGTGCCAGCAGTTACGGTCCAGGGGCCATGAACACTGAAGCTTTCTTT.

The chain joins TRBV19 to TRBJ1-5, with D tentatively TRBD1 (6 bases). Trimming shortened V by 5 bases and J by 1 base, and 21 bases separated the two germline ends. The germline CDR1 and CDR2 sequences are LNHDA and SQIVND (reference sequence). The CDR3 loop spans 18 amino acids. This CDR3 reads CASSALTGSGGSNQPQHF. The CDR3 region has the DNA TGTGCCAGTAGTGCCCTTACAGGGAGTGGAGGAAGCAATCAGCCCCAGCATTTT.

The CDR3 region is CASSLEASEETQYF. The CDR3 DNA reads TGTGCCAGCAGCTTAGAGGCTAGTGAAGAGACCCAGTACTTC. The chain carries TRBV5-4 and TRBJ2-5; no definite D call. Trimming cost V 2 bases and J 3 bases, with 11 bases left between them. The CDR3 loop spans 14 amino acids. The germline V gene has CDR1 SGHNT and CDR2 YYREEE (reference sequence).

In regard to this clone: This CDR3 is also generated by other DNA sequences in the sample. CDR3 amino acids: CASSLTDTQYF. The CDR3 nucleotides are TGTGCCAGCAGTCTCACAGATACGCAGTATTTT. The chain employs TRBV12-3 or TRBV12-4 and TRBJ2-3, with no clear D. The CDR3 extends over 11 amino acids. Trimming took off 5 bases at V and 2 bases at J, with 2 bases between the two ends.

The table lists this clone with a few counts. The rearrangement links TRBV6-5 to TRBJ1-6, with 9 bases matching TRBD1. The germline CDR1 and CDR2 sequences are MNHEY and SVGAGI. V lost 6 bases, J lost 9 bases, and 6 bases stayed unmatched. This CDR3 has 14 residues. CDR3 nucleotide sequence: TGTGCCAGCAGGCCGGGACAGGGAAGTTCACCCCTCCACTTT. This sequence encodes CASRPGQGSSPLHF.

The chain carries TRBV27 and TRBJ2-2, with TRBD1 matching over 10 bases. From germline, CDR1 is MNHEY and CDR2 SMNVEV (reference sequence). Trimming cost V 5 bases and J 4 bases; bases outside gene matches: 4. CDR3 length equals 15 residues. Here the CDR3 DNA reads TGTGCCAGCAGTCTGACAGGGGGCGGCACCGGGGAGCTGTTTTTT. The encoded protein is CASSLTGGGTGELFF.

The chain couples TRBV6-5 to TRBJ1-6; D uncertain. Germline V gene data show CDR1 as MNHEY and CDR2 as SVGAGI. With 4 bases removed from V and 6 bases from J, the gap between germline ends came to 16 bases. The CDR3 runs 16 residues. As DNA, the CDR3 is TGTGCCAGCAGTTCTCCTGGCGGGCGGGCTAATTCACCCCTCCACTTT. This codes for CASSSPGGRANSPLHF.

The rearrangement uses TRBV7-7 and TRBJ2-7; D uncertain. CDR3 length: 13 amino acids. Trimming cost V 5 bases and J 6 bases, with 14 bases left between them. CDR1 and CDR2 from the germline V gene are SSHAT and FNYEAQ (reference sequence). This CDR3 reads CASSPMETAEQYF. The CDR3 DNA reads as TGTGCCAGCAGCCCCATGGAGACGGCCGAGCAGTACTTC. Based on the CDR3 plus reference TRBV7-7 and TRBJ2-7, the full variable domain is GAGVSQSPRYKVTKRGQDVTLRCDPISSHATLYWYQQALGQGPEFLTYFNYEAQPDKSGLPSDRFSAERPEGSISTLTIQRTEQRDSAMYRCASSPMETAEQYFGPGTRLTVT.

The chain links TRBV7-6 to TRBJ2-5; D is uncertain. CDR3 length: 15 amino acids. Deletions cut 5 bases from V and 7 bases from J, with 20 bases between. In germline, CDR1 is SGHVS, CDR2 FNYEAQ. Written as DNA, the CDR3 is TGTGCCAGCAGCCCCAGTTTTGAGGCTCCGGGGACCCAGTACTTC. It specifies CASSPSFEAPGTQYF.

The chain has TRBV10-3 and TRBJ1-5, with D uncertain. V dropped 9 bases and J dropped 2 bases, with 8 bases sitting between them. Germline values: CDR1 ENHRY, CDR2 SYGVKD. The CDR3 consists of 12 residues. DNA for the CDR3: TGTGCCATGGGAGAGGGCAATCAGCCCCAGCATTTT. Its translation: CAMGEGNQPQHF.

This chain connects TRBV19 to TRBJ2-2; maybe TRBD2 (6 bases). The CDR3 is made up of 13 amino acids. V lost 8 bases and J lost 4, with 11 bases in between. CDR1 and CDR2 (germline): LNHDA, SQIVND (reference sequence). In nucleotides, the CDR3 is TGTGCCAGTGCGGGACTTAGCACCGGGGAGCTGTTTTTT. It encodes CASAGLSTGELFF. Full variable domain (rest looked up from reference TRBV19 and TRBJ2-2): DGGITQSPKYLFRKEGQNVTLSCEQNLNHDAMYWYRQDPGQGLRLIYYSQIVNDFQKGDIAEGYSVSREKKESFPLTVTSAQKNPTAFYLCASAGLSTGELFFGEGSRLTVL.

The chain uses TRBV24-1 and TRBJ2-3, with D perhaps matching TRBD2 (6 bases). Germline CDR1 is KGHDR and CDR2 is SFDVKD. Trimming pared 2 bases from V and 7 bases from J, leaving 12 bases between. The CDR3 extends over 14 amino acids. CDR3 amino acids: CATSDSWRGNTQYF. CDR3 bases: TGTGCCACCAGTGATTCTTGGAGGGGAAATACGCAGTATTTT.

The genes are TRBV28 and TRBJ1-1; D is uncertain. Germline-derived CDR1 and CDR2 are MDHEN and SYDVKM. Between the trimmed V and J ends, which lost 2 bases and 4 bases, there was a span of 14 bases. This CDR3 contains 15 residues. CDR3 bases: TGTGCCAGCAGTTTACTGACCACAGCCGGCACTGAAGCTTTCTTT. Translation: CASSLLTTAGTEAFF.

The chain couples TRBV7-2 to TRBJ1-2; 8 nucleotides agree with TRBD1. The CDR3 is 16 residues long. V lost 0 bases, J lost 5 bases, and 8 bases stayed unmatched. CDR1 and CDR2 (germline): SGHTA, FQGNSA. The CDR3 sequence is CASSLAGAGGGYGYTF. In DNA form, the CDR3 reads TGTGCCAGCAGCTTAGCGGGCGCAGGGGGCGGGTATGGCTACACCTTC.

This chain's CDR3 is CATSSNRGMIRNEQFF. Here the CDR3 DNA reads TGTGCCACCAGCAGCAACAGGGGCATGATACGAAATGAGCAGTTCTTC. The chain employs TRBV15 and TRBJ2-1, with 7 nucleotides matching TRBD1. V shed 3 bases and J 7 bases; nucleotides not matched to a gene: 12. The V gene's germline CDR1 is LNHNV and CDR2 YYDKDF (reference sequence). The CDR3 extends over 16 amino acids.

V usage is TRBV6-5 and J usage is TRBJ2-1; D is perhaps TRBD2 (5 bases). V was cut by 8 bases and J by 1 base, with 15 bases left in between. The CDR3 extends over 15 amino acids. Germline values: CDR1 MNHEY, CDR2 SVGAGI. Here the CDR3 DNA reads TGTGCCAGCGTCCCGAGGGCTAGTTCCTACAATGAGCAGTTCTTC. Translated: CASVPRASSYNEQFF.